The clone carrying this T cell receptor beta chain was seen only a few times. The antigen is undetermined. Each PCR had synthetic TCR analog templates added to it as a spike-in. Libraries were prepared by immunoSEQ multiplex PCR; TCRdb keeps only in-frame clonotypes and omits some of them. The repertoire holds 60,000 to 75,000 clones, with less than 90% as singletons. The CDR3 is 17 amino acids. Germline lookup yields CDR1 SGHRS and CDR2 YFSETQ. V gave up 2 bases and J gave up 6 bases, with 23 bases separating them. The data stem from a study of PD-L1 blockade in urothelial cancer. Whole-study context: Atezolizumab (1,200 mg intravenously every 3 weeks) began in about 2014 for patients. Patients had received 0 to 3 prior chemotherapy regimens.

Study observations and caveats: TCR clonality was measured in pretreatment peripheral blood. Clonality below the median predicted better survival.

Sample time point: pretreatment peripheral blood. The specimen was PBMCs, collected around atezolizumab (anti-PD-L1) treatment. This TCR was recovered from a woman aged 70 to 79 with urothelial cancer. V usage is TRBV5-1 and J usage is TRBJ2-5, with D perhaps TRBD2 (6 bases). Written as DNA, the CDR3 is TGCGCCAGCAGCTTATTTTCCGGGCCTAGGGAGGAAAAGACCCAGTACTTC. The encoded protein is CASSLFSGPREEKTQYF.